A single sample gave rise to the 16 T cell receptor beta chains below, sequenced in a study of control samples from healthy donors and cancer patients. Assay: immunoSEQ multiplex PCR; the TCRdb copy retains only in-frame clones and omits some. The table lists tens of thousands of clones, 85% to 90% of them singletons, with 1.3% in the top ten. The specimen was blood. The receptor set was obtained from a woman between 50 and 59 years old in good health.

A single count supports this clone. V is TRBV5-8 and J is TRBJ2-1; perhaps TRBD1 as D (5 bases). Trimming took off 3 bases at V and 0 bases at J, with 10 bases between the two ends. CDR3 size: 15 residues. Germline V gives CDR1 SGHTS, CDR2 YDEGEE. Here the CDR3 reads CASSSRGSSYNEQFF. CDR3 DNA sequence: TGTGCCAGCAGCTCTAGGGGCAGCTCCTACAATGAGCAGTTCTTC.

This rearrangement joins TRBV11-2 to TRBJ2-3; D unresolved. The germline CDR1 and CDR2 sequences are SGHAT and FQNNGV. This CDR3 is built from 15 residues. Trimming removed 0 bases from V and 0 bases from J, with 7 bases in between. The CDR3 here is CASSLEGSSTDTQYF. The CDR3 nucleotides read TGTGCCAGCAGCTTAGAGGGGTCTAGCACAGATACGCAGTATTTT.

V usage is TRBV29-1 and J usage is TRBJ2-7, with 10 bases identical to TRBD1. The CDR3 contains 15 residues. The germline gives CDR1 SQVTM, CDR2 ANQGSEA. J gave up 3 bases and V 7 bases, and 12 bases lay outside the gene matches. Written as DNA, the CDR3 is TGCAGCGCTAAACCGGGACAGGGGATTAGCTACGAGCAGTACTTC. Translation: CSAKPGQGISYEQYF.

V is TRBV21-1 and J is TRBJ1-2; the D call TRBD1 from the table was never checked on the DNA. TRBV21-1 is classified as a pseudogene. CDR3 length: 17 amino acids. The CDR3: CASIEGDRSSLVYGYTF. The CDR3, as DNA: TGTGCCAGCATTGAGGGGGACAGATCTTCGTTAGTCTATGGCTACACCTTC.

The chain couples TRBV13 to TRBJ1-2, with D perhaps TRBD1 (6 bases). V was trimmed by 2 bases and J by 6 bases, leaving 10 bases between them. In germline, CDR1 is PRHDT, CDR2 FYEKMQ (reference sequence). The length of the CDR3 is 13 residues. The CDR3 DNA sequence: TGTGCCAGCAGCTTAATCGCAGGGGATGGCTACACCTTC. Translation gives CASSLIAGDGYTF.

The rearrangement uses TRBV11-3 and TRBJ2-7; tentatively, D is TRBD2 (5 bases). Per the germline V gene, CDR1 is SGHNT and CDR2 is YENEEA. This CDR3 comprises 15 residues. Trimming removed 1 base from V and 6 bases from J, with 16 bases in between. CDR3 DNA sequence: TGTGCCAGCAGCTTAGTAGAGCTAGCATCTAGCGAGCAGTACTTC. As protein: CASSLVELASSEQYF.

CDR3 DNA: TGTGCCAGCAGTCAGGACAGAATTCCCTACGAGCAGTACTTC. Residues: CASSQDRIPYEQYF. The chain recombines TRBV6-5 with TRBJ2-7; D is possibly TRBD1 (6 bases). CDR1 is MNHEY and CDR2 is SVGAGI in the germline V gene. V gave up 5 bases and J gave up 2 bases, with 13 bases separating them. The CDR3 spans 14 residues.

Only a few counts were recorded for this clone. CDR3 sequence: CASSLKGRGLLYSYEQYF. CDR3 DNA sequence: TGTGCCAGCAGCTTAAAGGGCAGGGGCCTGCTTTACTCCTACGAGCAGTACTTC. This chain joins TRBV7-9 and TRBJ2-7; perhaps TRBD1 as D (6 bases). The V gene lost 2 bases and the J gene lost 0 bases, with 20 bases spanning the gap. Per the germline V gene, CDR1 is SEHNR and CDR2 is FQNEAQ (reference sequence). The CDR3 is 18 residues long.

This clone has a single count. The V gene is TRBV7-2, the J gene TRBJ2-1; 12 nucleotides line up with TRBD2. The CDR3 covers 17 residues. The germline V gene has CDR1 SGHTA and CDR2 FQGNSA. V lost 3 bases, J lost 5 bases, and 8 bases stayed unmatched. CDR3 coding DNA: TGTGCCAGCAGCTTGGACCCTGGACTAGCGGGGAACAATGAGCAGTTCTTC. Protein sequence: CASSLDPGLAGNNEQFF.

This clone was recorded only once. This CDR3 is CASSYGGSGANVLTF. The CDR3 DNA is TGTGCCAGCAGTTACGGGGGCTCTGGGGCCAACGTCCTGACTTTC. V usage is TRBV6-5 and J usage is TRBJ2-6; D tentatively reads TRBD1 or TRBD2 (5 bases each). V was clipped by 2 bases and J by 0 bases, with 5 bases between them. CDR1 is MNHEY and CDR2 is SVGAGI in the germline V gene. The CDR3 extends over 15 amino acids.

The sample holds one count of this clone. The V and J genes are TRBV20-1 and TRBJ2-3; D gene ambiguous. The CDR3 length is 11 residues. Trimming pared 6 bases from V and 5 bases from J, leaving 9 bases between. CDR1 and CDR2 (germline): DFQATT, SNEGSKA (reference sequence). The CDR3 coding sequence is TGCAGTGCCCCCTCAGGAGATACGCAGTATTTT. Its protein is CSAPSGDTQYF.

The chain joins TRBV6-6 to TRBJ2-7; possibly TRBD2 for D (5 bases). V gave up 0 bases and J gave up 3 bases, with 9 bases separating them. Germline V CDR1 and CDR2: MNHNY, SVGAGI (reference sequence). The CDR3 length is 14 residues. CDR3 amino acids: CASSYSHGNYEQYF. CDR3 nucleotide sequence: TGTGCCAGCAGTTACTCCCACGGGAACTACGAGCAGTACTTC.

V and J are TRBV5-6 and TRBJ2-7; no reliable D call. V dropped 6 bases and J dropped 3 bases, with 16 bases sitting between them. Per the germline V gene, CDR1 is SGHDT and CDR2 is YYEEEE. There are 14 residues in the CDR3. The CDR3 protein is CASTTGVAVYEQYF. CDR3 DNA: TGTGCCAGCACTACTGGTGTGGCGGTCTACGAGCAGTACTTC.

The rearrangement joins TRBV7-2 to TRBJ1-2; 8 bases are a match to TRBD1. The CDR3 consists of 15 residues. The germline CDR1 and CDR2 sequences are SGHTA and FQGNSA. V shed 5 bases, J shed 1 base, and the junction held 6 bases outside the gene matches. CDR3 nucleotide sequence: TGTGCCAGCAGCGCAGACAGGGGAGGTAACTATGGCTACACCTTC. This sequence encodes CASSADRGGNYGYTF.

The V and J genes are TRBV15 and TRBJ2-1; no clear D gene. The V gene's germline CDR1 is LNHNV and CDR2 YYDKDF (reference sequence). This CDR3 spans 16 amino acids. V lost 0 bases to trimming and J lost 5 bases, with 14 bases between them. The CDR3 sequence is CATSRDKRRFNNEQFF. The DNA for the CDR3 is TGTGCCACCAGCAGAGATAAGAGGCGTTTCAACAATGAGCAGTTCTTC.

J is TRBJ1-2 and V is TRBV7-9; 7 nucleotides agree with TRBD1. This CDR3 has 17 amino acids. Germline lookup yields CDR1 SEHNR and CDR2 FQNEAQ (reference sequence). With 1 base clipped from V and 6 bases from J, the junction kept 14 bases outside the gene matches. The CDR3 DNA reads as TGTGCCAGCAGCTTAGGATCCGGACAGGAGACCCGAGATGGCTACACCTTC. Translation: CASSLGSGQETRDGYTF.